This T cell receptor beta chain was observed in a study of control samples from healthy donors and cancer patients. The CDR3 has 14 residues. Germline-derived CDR1 and CDR2 are KGHDR and SFDVKD. Between the trimmed V and J ends, which lost 0 bases and 2 bases, there was a span of 6 bases. Generated by immunoSEQ multiplex PCR, the TCRdb table keeps only in-frame clones and is missing some. The data hold 160,000 or so clones, with about 93% observed a single time. The V and J genes are TRBV24-1 and TRBJ2-5; D uncertain. The sequenced material came from blood. This clonotype was sampled from a woman in her twenties or thirties in good health. CDR3 nucleotides: TGTGCCACCAGTGATTTGGACGGACAAGAGACCCAGTACTTC. This translates into CATSDLDGQETQYF.